These 13 T cell receptor beta chains were sequenced from one sample in a study of Tregs in tolerant kidney transplant recipients (dated by TCRdb to the late 2010s). The time point tag for this specimen amounts to: blood sample drawn before combined kidney and bone marrow transplant. Library creation used the immunoSEQ multiplex PCR assay. In TCRdb, the immuneACCESS table is reduced to in-frame sequences with V and J assigned. These tables do not hold every clone; where another copy was compared, an unresolved V gene accounts for under half, and the others remain unexplained. Across this sample there are about 77,000 clones, with 95% to 98% seen only once. 0.56% of the sample goes to the ten largest clones. The sequences come from CD4+ T cells from blood, collected before the transplant. The receptors stem from a human donor who received a combined kidney and bone marrow transplant.

The genes are TRBV29-1 and TRBJ2-2; TRBD1 might be the D (6 bases). The CDR3 length is 16 residues. The germline V gene encodes CDR1 SQVTM and CDR2 ANQGSEA. V dropped 1 base and J dropped 2 bases, with 14 bases sitting between them. CDR3 nucleotide sequence: TGCAGCGTTGAAGGGTTCAGGGGCCCTAACACCGGGGAGCTGTTTTTT. Protein product: CSVEGFRGPNTGELFF.

The chain carries TRBV27 and TRBJ2-2, with 7 bases aligning to TRBD1. V lost 6 bases, J lost 2 bases, and 9 bases stayed unmatched. The germline V gene has CDR1 MNHEY and CDR2 SMNVEV (reference sequence). CDR3 size: 16 residues. The CDR3, as DNA: TGTGCCAGCAGGGCCCGGGACAGCACTAACACCGGGGAGCTGTTTTTT. Its protein is CASRARDSTNTGELFF.

The chain has TRBV2 and TRBJ2-3; 10 bases align to TRBD2. The CDR3 is 14 amino acids. The V and J ends lost 4 bases and 6 bases, in that order; junction bases with no gene match: 4. CDR1 is SNHLY, CDR2 FYNNEI, per germline. CDR3 sequence reads: CASSVDSGRDTQYF. DNA for the CDR3: TGTGCCAGCAGTGTCGATAGCGGGAGGGATACGCAGTATTTT.

The chain combines TRBV30 with TRBJ2-7; weak D call: TRBD2 (5 bases). V lost 0 bases to trimming and J lost 0 bases, with 12 bases between them. The germline V gene encodes CDR1 GTSNPN and CDR2 SVGIG (reference sequence). The CDR3 runs 15 residues. The CDR3 here is CAWSVARVSSYEQYF. The CDR3 DNA follows: TGTGCCTGGAGTGTAGCGCGGGTGAGCTCCTACGAGCAGTACTTC. The variable domain in full, with the rest retrieved from reference TRBV30 and TRBJ2-7, is SQTIHQWPATLVQPVGSPLSLECTVEGTSNPNLYWYRQAAGRGLQLLFYSVGIGQISSEVPQNLSASRPQDRQFILSSKKLLLSDSGFYLCAWSVARVSSYEQYFGPGTRLTVT.

The rearrangement uses TRBV2 and TRBJ2-1; TRBD2 aligns across 7 bases. After removal of 7 bases from V and 1 base from J, the junction contained 4 bases not matched to a gene. Germline V gene sequence: CDR1 SNHLY, CDR2 FYNNEI. The length of the CDR3 is 14 residues. CDR3 sequence (DNA): TGTGCCAGCAATCTAGCGGCATCCTACAATGAGCAGTTCTTC. It codes for CASNLAASYNEQFF.

The chain carries TRBV7-2 and TRBJ1-5; possible D gene TRBD1, 5 bases. Trimming shortened V by 5 bases and J by 0 bases, and 11 bases separated the two germline ends. The CDR3 has 15 amino acids. From germline, CDR1 is SGHTA and CDR2 FQGNSA. The CDR3: CASSPQDYSNQPQHF. The CDR3 DNA sequence: TGTGCCAGCAGCCCACAGGATTATAGCAATCAGCCCCAGCATTTT.

This chain joins TRBV7-2 and TRBJ1-5, with unresolved D. CDR1 and CDR2 from the germline V gene are SGHTA and FQGNSA. The CDR3 loop spans 15 amino acids. V was shortened by 2 bases and J by 2 bases, with 10 bases between the two germline ends. The CDR3 nucleotides read TGTGCCAGCAGCTTAAGACAATCTGGCAATCAGCCCCAGCATTTT. Amino acids: CASSLRQSGNQPQHF.

The rearrangement joins TRBV14 to TRBJ1-1; possible D gene TRBD1, 6 bases. Germline V gene data show CDR1 as SGHDN and CDR2 as FVKESK. The length of the CDR3 is 15 residues. Trimming pared 4 bases from V and 1 base from J, leaving 13 bases between. CDR3 sequence (DNA): TGTGCCAGCAGCCTCGACAGGACCGGGAACACTGAAGCTTTCTTT. This gives the protein CASSLDRTGNTEAFF.

This sequence joins TRBV25-1 and TRBJ2-3; no firm D call. The ends were cut back, 1 base at V and 4 bases at J, with 12 bases in the middle. This CDR3 region has 15 residues. CDR1 is MGHDK, CDR2 SYGVNS, per germline. DNA of the CDR3: TGTGCCAGCAGTGAATCGGGTAGTGGGTCAGATACGCAGTATTTT. Residues: CASSESGSGSDTQYF.

V is TRBV6-1 and J is TRBJ2-7; the match to TRBD1 covers 9 bases. The germline gives CDR1 MNHNS, CDR2 SASEGT. J gave up 1 base and V 4 bases, and 8 bases lay outside the gene matches. This CDR3 region has 16 residues. The DNA for the CDR3 is TGTGCCAGCAGTGTAATCCGGGGACAGGGTTCCTACGAGCAGTACTTC. It specifies CASSVIRGQGSYEQYF.

Only one count was recorded for this clone. The chain links TRBV5-8 to TRBJ1-2; tentatively, D is TRBD1 (6 bases). CDR3 length: 15 residues. V lost 6 bases and J lost 2, with 17 bases in between. Per germline, CDR1 SGHTS and CDR2 YDEGEE. CDR3 amino acids: CASIPGGGRNYGYTF. The CDR3 nucleotides are TGTGCCAGCATCCCCGGCGGGGGGCGCAACTATGGCTACACCTTC.

The J gene is TRBJ2-1, the V gene TRBV5-4, with TRBD1 as a possible D gene (7 bases). From germline, CDR1 is SGHNT and CDR2 YYREEE (reference sequence). Between the trimmed V and J ends, which lost 2 bases and 7 bases, there was a span of 16 bases. This CDR3 is 15 amino acids long. The CDR3 DNA sequence: TGTGCCAGCAGCTTAGGAGGGGGCCCATGGAATGAGCAGTTCTTC. This encodes CASSLGGGPWNEQFF.

The V gene is TRBV30, the J gene TRBJ2-3, with D unclear. Germline assignment: CDR1 GTSNPN and CDR2 SVGIG (reference sequence). There are 11 residues in the CDR3. V lost 2 bases, J lost 3 bases, and 3 bases lay in between. DNA for the CDR3: TGTGCCTGGAGTCTAACAGATACGCAGTATTTT. Protein: CAWSLTDTQYF.